These 3 T cell receptor beta chains were all obtained from the same sample, sequenced in a study of T cells in Graves' hyperthyroidism and ophthalmopathy. The TCR beta CDR3 regions underwent amplification using RNA transcripts as the source. RT-PCR in the first round (using the HTBI primer set) targeted the TCR CDR3. TCRdb reprocessed the multiplex PCR reads with MiXCR, giving one entry per CDR3 protein. The data hold more than 550,000 distinct CDR3 sequences, with about 19% observed a single time. Sequencing was performed on blood. These receptor sequences come from a woman between 50 and 59 years old with Graves' hyperthyroidism that later progressed to Graves' ophthalmopathy.

This clonotype was detected many times. This chain connects TRBV11-2 to TRBJ1-1; 8 bases agree with TRBD1. The CDR3 contains 12 residues. J lost 10 bases, V lost 4 bases, and 5 bases had no gene match. The V gene's germline CDR1 is SGHAT and CDR2 FQNNGV. The CDR3 sequence: CASSSTGAGAFF. Here the CDR3 DNA reads TGTGCCAGCAGCTCGACAGGGGCGGGAGCTTTCTTT.

This clonotype was found a few times. The chain uses TRBV19 and TRBJ2-1, with TRBD2 matching 14 bases. Germline V CDR1 and CDR2: LNHDA, SQIVND (reference sequence). The CDR3 contains 17 residues. J gave up 2 bases and V 7 bases, and 7 bases lay outside the gene matches. The CDR3 reads CASTRLAGGLAYNEQFF. The CDR3 coding sequence is TGTGCCAGTACGAGACTAGCGGGGGGGCTAGCCTACAATGAGCAGTTCTTC.

V gene TRBV30 combines with J gene TRBJ1-1, with a weak D call TRBD1 (5 bases). Per the germline V gene, CDR1 is GTSNPN and CDR2 is SVGIG (reference sequence). This CDR3 comprises 13 residues. V lost 0 bases and J 5 bases, leaving 10 bases between the germline ends. The CDR3: CAWSVLGGTEAFF. CDR3 nucleotides: TGTGCCTGGAGTGTACTCGGGGGAACTGAAGCTTTCTTT.